A selection of T cell receptor beta chains follows, all from one sample in a study of blood T cell repertoires in COVID-19. Sequenced by immunoSEQ multiplex PCR; TCRdb stores in-frame clones only, minus some. The sample consists of hundreds of thousands of clones, around 90% of them appearing once. Sequencing used peripheral blood. These receptors originate from a man aged 18 to 29 with active or convalescent COVID-19. Both conserved end residues are part of each CDR3. The D gene is left open where the match is weak. Not all rows give a size; the values are once, few, many and, for expanded clones, a class.

V: TRBV7-8; D: .; J: TRBJ1-6; size: once; CDR3: CASSTRPSYNSPLHF; DNA: TGTGCCAGCAGCACACGTCCCTCCTATAATTCACCCCTCCACTTT
V: TRBV13; D: TRBD1; J: TRBJ2-1; size: .; CDR3: CASSSPGPGTGVAGVSMYEQFF; DNA: TGTGCCAGCAGCTCGCCTGGTCCCGGGACAGGGGTGGCGGGAGTAAGTATGTATGAGCAGTTCTTC
V: TRBV3-1/TRBV3-2; D: .; J: TRBJ1-5; size: .; CDR3: CASSQAINQPQHF; DNA: TGTGCCAGCAGCCAAGCCATCAATCAGCCCCAGCATTTT
V: TRBV27; D: .; J: TRBJ2-5; size: .; CDR3: CASSRRGVGGQETQYF; DNA: TGTGCCAGCAGTCGCCGCGGGGTTGGGGGCCAAGAGACCCAGTACTTC
V: TRBV6-2/TRBV6-3; D: TRBD2; J: TRBJ2-1; size: .; CDR3: CASSLSGGVYNEQFF; DNA: TGTGCCAGCAGTTTGAGCGGGGGGGTTTACAATGAGCAGTTCTTC
V: TRBV5-1; D: .; J: TRBJ2-7; size: .; CDR3: CASSLNGAGLGLQYF; DNA: TGCGCCAGCAGCTTGAACGGGGCCGGTCTGGGACTGCAGTACTTC
V: TRBV7-9; D: TRBD2; J: TRBJ2-2; size: .; CDR3: CASSPPGGNTGELFF; DNA: TGTGCCAGCAGCCCCCCGGGGGGGAACACCGGGGAGCTGTTTTTT
V: TRBV19; D: .; J: TRBJ1-1; size: .; CDR3: CASLLGPGTEAFF; DNA: TGTGCCAGTTTACTGGGCCCGGGGACTGAAGCTTTCTTT
V: TRBV20-1; D: .; J: TRBJ2-7; size: .; CDR3: CSARDHYEQYF; DNA: TGCAGTGCTAGAGATCACTACGAGCAGTACTTC
V: TRBV9; D: .; J: TRBJ2-2; size: .; CDR3: CASSVEPGFTGELFF; DNA: TGTGCCAGCAGCGTAGAGCCGGGTTTCACCGGGGAGCTGTTTTTT
V: TRBV6-1; D: TRBD1; J: TRBJ1-2; size: once; CDR3: CASSEGDRDGYTF; DNA: TGTGCCAGCAGTGAAGGGGACAGGGATGGCTACACCTTC
V: TRBV7-9; D: TRBD2; J: TRBJ2-7; size: .; CDR3: CASSPAGVAGAYEQYF; DNA: TGTGCCAGCAGCCCTGCCGGGGTAGCGGGGGCCTACGAGCAGTACTTC
V: TRBV5-1; D: TRBD1; J: TRBJ2-3; size: .; CDR3: CASTTGGDTQYF; DNA: TGCGCCAGCACCACAGGGGGGGATACGCAGTATTTT
V: TRBV6-2/TRBV6-3; D: .; J: TRBJ1-1; size: .; CDR3: CASSYPGQINTEAFF; DNA: TGTGCCAGCAGTTATCCCGGACAAATAAACACTGAAGCTTTCTTT
V: TRBV15; D: TRBD1; J: TRBJ2-5; size: .; CDR3: CATSRGQGAVETQYF; DNA: TGTGCCACCAGCAGAGGACAGGGGGCCGTAGAGACCCAGTACTTC